The clone carrying this T cell receptor beta chain was recorded many times. Per germline, CDR1 MDHEN and CDR2 SYDVKM. V shed 4 bases and J shed 0 bases, with 10 bases lying between them. This CDR3 has 14 amino acids. The sample comes from a study of Graves' ophthalmopathy and Graves' hyperthyroidism. The authors amplified TCR beta CDR3 regions from RNA transcripts. RT-PCR in the first round used HTBI primers; a second-round multiplex PCR followed. MiXCR, applied by TCRdb to the multiplex PCR reads, yields one record per CDR3 protein. The sample has about 340,000 distinct CDR3 sequences, about a sixth seen once; the top ten hold roughly 12%. The evidence that diagnosis relied on was clinical symptoms, serum thyroxine, TRAb, thyroid ultrasound and orbital computed tomography.

The source of this sequence is an adult man with Graves' ophthalmopathy. Sequenced input: peripheral blood. The genes are TRBV28 and TRBJ2-7; D is undetermined. The CDR3 DNA is TGTGCCAGCAGTTCCCGGCTGGGCTCCTACGAGCAGTACTTC. Its translation is CASSSRLGSYEQYF.